One sample yielded the 6 T cell receptor beta chains listed below, sequenced in a study of blood T cell repertoires in COVID-19. The assay was immunoSEQ multiplex PCR, and TCRdb's table has in-frame clones only and misses some. The profile shows about 180,000 clones, about 88% of them singletons. Sequencing was performed on PBMCs or T cells enriched from blood (not recorded which). These receptors all come from a human donor with acute COVID-19. The donor label of this sample is uncertain.

The chain employs TRBV5-1 and TRBJ1-1, with 8 nucleotides matching TRBD1. CDR1 SGHRS and CDR2 YFSETQ come from the germline V gene. J gave up 3 bases and V 4 bases, and 5 bases lay outside the gene matches. The CDR3 runs 14 residues. In nucleotides, the CDR3 is TGCGCCAGCAGCGCGACAGGGGTGGACACTGAAGCTTTCTTT. This sequence encodes CASSATGVDTEAFF.

The chain couples TRBV2 to TRBJ1-5; the D is unclear. Per germline, CDR1 SNHLY and CDR2 FYNNEI. This CDR3 contains 14 residues. Trimming cost V 4 bases and J 0 bases, with 7 bases left between them. The CDR3 DNA follows: TGTGCCAGCAGTGTAGAGGGTAGCAATCAGCCCCAGCATTTT. Encoded protein: CASSVEGSNQPQHF.

The V and J genes are TRBV19 and TRBJ1-5, with 10 positions matching TRBD1. Trimming at V came to 5 bases and at J to 5 bases, leaving 0 bases not matched to a gene. This CDR3 spans 13 amino acids. Germline V CDR1 and CDR2: LNHDA, SQIVND (reference sequence). The CDR3 spells CASSGQGDQPQHF. In DNA, the CDR3 is TGTGCCAGTAGTGGACAGGGGGATCAGCCCCAGCATTTT.

V and J are TRBV11-2 and TRBJ1-2; no clear D gene. CDR3 size: 12 residues. Germline assignment: CDR1 SGHAT and CDR2 FQNNGV. V lost 4 bases, J lost 5 bases, and 8 bases lay in between. In DNA form, the CDR3 reads TGTGCCAGCAGCTCCACGGGGTATGGCTACACCTTC. Translated: CASSSTGYGYTF.

This clone has just one count. This rearrangement joins TRBV14 to TRBJ2-2; TRBD2 might be the D (6 bases). V shed 1 base and J shed 0 bases, with 12 bases lying between them. Germline CDR1 reads SGHDN; CDR2 reads FVKESK. The CDR3 has 17 residues. The CDR3, as DNA: TGTGCCAGCAGCCAAGTAGGAGGGCGACCGAACACCGGGGAGCTGTTTTTT. This codes for CASSQVGGRPNTGELFF.

In this sample, this clone turned up once. The V call is TRBV9, the J call TRBJ1-2, with a weak D call TRBD1 (5 bases). The CDR3 length is 15 residues. V lost 4 bases to trimming and J lost 6 bases, with 19 bases between them. Germline V CDR1 and CDR2: SGDLS, YYNGEE. The CDR3 spells CASSPHFGGEDGYTF. In DNA, the CDR3 is TGTGCCAGCAGCCCTCACTTTGGGGGGGAGGATGGCTACACCTTC.